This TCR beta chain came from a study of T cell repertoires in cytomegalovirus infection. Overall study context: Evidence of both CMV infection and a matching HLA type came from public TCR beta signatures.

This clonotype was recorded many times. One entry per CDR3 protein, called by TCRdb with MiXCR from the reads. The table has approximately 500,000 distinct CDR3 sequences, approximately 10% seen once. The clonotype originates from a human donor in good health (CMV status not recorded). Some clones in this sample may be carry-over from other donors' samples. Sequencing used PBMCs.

CDR3 bases: TGCAGCGCCGAGGACAGGATGAACACTGAAGCTTTCTTT. Encoded protein: CSAEDRMNTEAFF. The rearrangement joins TRBV29-1 to TRBJ1-1; 7 bases agree with TRBD1. Germline assignment: CDR1 SQVTM and CDR2 ANQGSEA. This CDR3 region has 13 residues. Trimming took 7 bases from V and 0 from J; bases not matched to a gene: 5.